The rows below give T cell receptor beta chains drawn from one sample of a study of monozygotic twins with inflammatory bowel disease. With the 5' RACE reads reprocessed, TCRdb shows one record per CDR3 protein and no DNA. The repertoire table contains a few hundred thousand distinct CDR3 sequences. The material sequenced was blood. Source of these receptors: a human donor with ulcerative colitis or Crohn's disease, or a healthy co-twin of an affected twin (not recorded which). CDR3s include the opening cysteine and the closing phenylalanine or tryptophan. Each record gives: J gene, V gene, CDR3 protein.

J: TRBJ1-1; V: TRBV28; CDR3: CASRGDRTMNTEAFF
J: TRBJ1-1; V: TRBV30; CDR3: CAWSVRRNTEAFF
J: TRBJ2-3; V: TRBV18; CDR3: CASSPPGGPDTQYF
J: TRBJ1-6; V: TRBV7-8; CDR3: CASSPTRDRYNSPLHF
J: TRBJ2-5; V: TRBV18; CDR3: CASSGQQETQYF
J: TRBJ1-6; V: TRBV19; CDR3: CATSPGGDPPLHF
J: TRBJ2-7; V: TRBV5-6; CDR3: CASRLYSGQARDEQYF
J: TRBJ2-7; V: TRBV6-1; CDR3: CASRRGGGSYEQYF
J: TRBJ2-3; V: TRBV20-1; CDR3: CSARPPRAATDTQYF
J: TRBJ2-2; V: TRBV12-3/TRBV12-4; CDR3: CASKRREFAGELFF
J: TRBJ2-2; V: TRBV20-1; CDR3: CSARTSGRATGELFF
J: TRBJ2-1; V: TRBV29-1; CDR3: CSHPGPKYNEQFF
J: TRBJ2-1; V: TRBV29-1; CDR3: CPEPLDNEQFF
J: TRBJ1-2; V: TRBV7-9; CDR3: CASSLKADGYTF
J: TRBJ2-1; V: TRBV30; CDR3: CAWSKSILSYNEQFF
J: TRBJ2-7; V: TRBV20-1; CDR3: CSASAGQEITYEQYF
J: TRBJ2-7; V: TRBV7-2; CDR3: CASSQAGPRNEQYF
J: TRBJ2-5; V: TRBV20-1; CDR3: CSARGRKGTSGGFIQETQYF
J: TRBJ2-1; V: TRBV6-1; CDR3: CASSEYMGNEQFF
J: TRBJ1-4; V: TRBV29-1; CDR3: CSAMAAGRNEKLFF
J: TRBJ2-2; V: TRBV7-2; CDR3: CASSPRTGGINGELFF
J: TRBJ2-2; V: TRBV24-1; CDR3: CATSDFKRESTGELFF